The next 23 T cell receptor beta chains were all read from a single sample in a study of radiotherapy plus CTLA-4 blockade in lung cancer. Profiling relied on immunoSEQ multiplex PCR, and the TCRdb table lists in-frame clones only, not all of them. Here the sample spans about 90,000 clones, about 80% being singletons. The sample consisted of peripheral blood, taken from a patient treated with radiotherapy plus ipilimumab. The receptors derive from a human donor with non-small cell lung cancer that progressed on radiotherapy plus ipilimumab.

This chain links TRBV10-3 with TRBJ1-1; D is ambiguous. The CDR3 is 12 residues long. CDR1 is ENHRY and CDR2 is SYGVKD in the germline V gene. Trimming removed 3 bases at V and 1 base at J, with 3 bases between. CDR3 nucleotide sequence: TGTGCCATCAGTGAACAGAACACTGAAGCTTTCTTT. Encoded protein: CAISEQNTEAFF.

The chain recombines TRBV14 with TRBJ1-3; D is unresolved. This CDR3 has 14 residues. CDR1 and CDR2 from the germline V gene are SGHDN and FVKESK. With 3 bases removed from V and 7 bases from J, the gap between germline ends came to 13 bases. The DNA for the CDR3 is TGTGCCAGCAGCCACCGGGGAACGGGTAACACCATATATTTT. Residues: CASSHRGTGNTIYF. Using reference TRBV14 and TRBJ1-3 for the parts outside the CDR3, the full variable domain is EAGVTQFPSHSVIEKGQTVTLRCDPISGHDNLYWYRRVMGKEIKFLLHFVKESKQDESGMPNNRFLAERTGGTYSTLKVQPAELEDSGVYFCASSHRGTGNTIYFGEGSWLTVV.

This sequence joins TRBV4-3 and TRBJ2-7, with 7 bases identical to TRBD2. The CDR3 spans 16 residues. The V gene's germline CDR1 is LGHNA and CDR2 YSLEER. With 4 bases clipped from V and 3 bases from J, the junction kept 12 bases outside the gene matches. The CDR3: CASSRERGYSYYEQYF. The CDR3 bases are TGCGCCAGCAGCCGAGAGCGGGGTTACAGTTACTACGAGCAGTACTTC.

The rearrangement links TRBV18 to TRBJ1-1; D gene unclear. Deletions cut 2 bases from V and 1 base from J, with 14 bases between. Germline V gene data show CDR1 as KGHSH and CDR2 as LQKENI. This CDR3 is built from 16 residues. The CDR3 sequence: CASSPDLMGTNTEAFF. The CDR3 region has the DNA TGTGCCAGCTCACCAGACCTTATGGGAACGAACACTGAAGCTTTCTTT. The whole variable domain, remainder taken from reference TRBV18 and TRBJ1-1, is NAGVMQNPRHLVRRRGQEARLRCSPMKGHSHVYWYRQLPEEGLKFMVYLQKENIIDESGMPKERFSAEFPKEGPSILRIQQVVRGDSAAYFCASSPDLMGTNTEAFFGQGTRLTVV.

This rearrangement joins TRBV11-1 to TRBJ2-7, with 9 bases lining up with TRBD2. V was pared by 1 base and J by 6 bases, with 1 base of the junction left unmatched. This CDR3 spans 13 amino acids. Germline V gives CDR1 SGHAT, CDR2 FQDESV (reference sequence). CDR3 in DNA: TGTGCCAGCAGCTTAGGACTAGCGGCCGAGCAGTACTTC. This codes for CASSLGLAAEQYF.

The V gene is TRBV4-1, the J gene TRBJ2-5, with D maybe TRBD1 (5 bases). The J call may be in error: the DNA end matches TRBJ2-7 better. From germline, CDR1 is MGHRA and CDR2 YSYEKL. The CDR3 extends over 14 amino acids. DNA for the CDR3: TGCGCCAGCAGCCAAGATAGGGGCTCCTACGAGCAGTACTTC. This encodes CASSQDRGSYEQYF.

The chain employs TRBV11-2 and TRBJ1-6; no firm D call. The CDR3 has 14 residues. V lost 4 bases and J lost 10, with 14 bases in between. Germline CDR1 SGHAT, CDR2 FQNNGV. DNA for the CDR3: TGTGCCAGCAGCTCCGCCTTGGTCGGGTCACCCCTCCACTTT. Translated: CASSSALVGSPLHF.

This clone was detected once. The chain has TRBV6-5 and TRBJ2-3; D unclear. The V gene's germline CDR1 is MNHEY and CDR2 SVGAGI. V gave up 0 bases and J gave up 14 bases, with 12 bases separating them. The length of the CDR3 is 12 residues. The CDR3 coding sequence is TGTGCCAGCAGTTACTCTGGGTCGGCTTGGTATTTT. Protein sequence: CASSYSGSAWYF.

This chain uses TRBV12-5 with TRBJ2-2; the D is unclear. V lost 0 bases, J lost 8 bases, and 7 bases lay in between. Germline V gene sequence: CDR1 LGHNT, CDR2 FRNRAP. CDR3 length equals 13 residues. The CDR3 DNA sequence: TGTGCTAGTGGTTTGGTACCCCCGGGGGAGCTGTTTTTT. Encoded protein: CASGLVPPGELFF.

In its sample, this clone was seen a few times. The chain's CDR3 is CASSGRASGNTIYF. CDR3 nucleotides: TGTGCCAGTAGCGGACGGGCCTCTGGAAACACCATATATTTT. The rearrangement uses TRBV19 and TRBJ1-3, with D unclear. The CDR3 contains 14 residues. Looked up from germline, CDR1 is LNHDA and CDR2 is SQIVND (reference sequence). Trimming took 6 bases from V and 0 from J, leaving 9 bases between them.

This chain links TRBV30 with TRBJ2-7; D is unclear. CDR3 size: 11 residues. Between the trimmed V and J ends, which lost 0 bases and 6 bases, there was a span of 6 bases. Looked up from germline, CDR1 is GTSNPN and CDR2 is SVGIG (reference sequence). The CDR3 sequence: CAWSVALEQYF. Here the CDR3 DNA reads TGTGCCTGGAGTGTAGCCCTCGAGCAGTACTTC.

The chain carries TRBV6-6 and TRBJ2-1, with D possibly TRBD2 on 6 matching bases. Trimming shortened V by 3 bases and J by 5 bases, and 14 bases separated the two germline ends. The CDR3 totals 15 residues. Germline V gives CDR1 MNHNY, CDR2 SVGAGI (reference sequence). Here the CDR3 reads CASSYRGGLDNEQFF. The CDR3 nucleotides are TGTGCCAGCAGTTATCGTGGAGGGTTAGACAATGAGCAGTTCTTC.

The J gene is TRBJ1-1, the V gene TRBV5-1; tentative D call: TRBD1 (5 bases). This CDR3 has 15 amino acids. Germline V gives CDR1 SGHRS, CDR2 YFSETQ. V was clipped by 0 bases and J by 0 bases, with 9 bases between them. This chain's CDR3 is CASSLGAGLNTEAFF. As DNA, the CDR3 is TGCGCCAGCAGCTTGGGTGCGGGGCTGAACACTGAAGCTTTCTTT.

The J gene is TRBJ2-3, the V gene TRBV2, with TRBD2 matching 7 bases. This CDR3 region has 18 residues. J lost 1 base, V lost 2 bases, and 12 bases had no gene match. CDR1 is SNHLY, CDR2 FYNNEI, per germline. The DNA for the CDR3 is TGTGCCAGCAGTGAAAGTGGTCGGGCTAGCGGACGCACAGATACGCAGTATTTT. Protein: CASSESGRASGRTDTQYF.

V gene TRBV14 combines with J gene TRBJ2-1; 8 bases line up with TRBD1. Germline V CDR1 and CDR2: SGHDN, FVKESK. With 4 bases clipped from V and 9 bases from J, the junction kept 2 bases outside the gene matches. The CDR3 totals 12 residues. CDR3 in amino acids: CASSPGGGEQFF. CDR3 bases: TGTGCCAGCAGCCCAGGGGGCGGTGAGCAGTTCTTC.

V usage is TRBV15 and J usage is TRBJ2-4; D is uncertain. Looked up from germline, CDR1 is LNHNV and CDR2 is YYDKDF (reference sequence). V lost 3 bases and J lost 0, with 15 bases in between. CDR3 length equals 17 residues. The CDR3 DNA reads TGTGCCACCAGCAGCCTCGACCGATTACCAGCCAAAAACATTCAGTACTTC. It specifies CATSSLDRLPAKNIQYF.

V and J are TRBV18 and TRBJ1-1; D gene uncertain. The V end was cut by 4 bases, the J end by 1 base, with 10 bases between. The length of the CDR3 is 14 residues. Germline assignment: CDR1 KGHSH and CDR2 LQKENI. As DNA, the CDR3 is TGTGCCAGCTCACAGCAGGAGAAGAACACTGAAGCTTTCTTT. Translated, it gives CASSQQEKNTEAFF.

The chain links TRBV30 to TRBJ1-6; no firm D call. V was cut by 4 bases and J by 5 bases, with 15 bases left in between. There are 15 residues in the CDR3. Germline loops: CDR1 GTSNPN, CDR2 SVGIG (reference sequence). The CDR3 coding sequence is TGTGCCTGGACCCCCCCAGGACTCAATAATTCACCCCTCCACTTT. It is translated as CAWTPPGLNNSPLHF.

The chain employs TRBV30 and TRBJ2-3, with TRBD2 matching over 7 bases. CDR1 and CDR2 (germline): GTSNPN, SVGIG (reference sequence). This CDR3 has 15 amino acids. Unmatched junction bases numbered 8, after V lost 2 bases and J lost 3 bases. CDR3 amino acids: CAWSIEREGTDTQYF. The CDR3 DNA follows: TGTGCCTGGAGTATCGAGCGGGAAGGTACAGATACGCAGTATTTT.

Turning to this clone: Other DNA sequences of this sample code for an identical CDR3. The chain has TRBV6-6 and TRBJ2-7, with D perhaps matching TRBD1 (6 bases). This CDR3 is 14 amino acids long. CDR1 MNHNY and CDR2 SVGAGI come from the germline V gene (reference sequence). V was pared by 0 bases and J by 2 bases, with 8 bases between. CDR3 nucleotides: TGTGCCAGCAGTTACTCGCAGGGGACCTACGAGCAGTACTTC. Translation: CASSYSQGTYEQYF.

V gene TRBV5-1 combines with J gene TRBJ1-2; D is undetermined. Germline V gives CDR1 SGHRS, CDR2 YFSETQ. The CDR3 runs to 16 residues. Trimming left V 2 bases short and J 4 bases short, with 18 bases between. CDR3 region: CASSLSTDRVSYGYTF. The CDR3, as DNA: TGCGCCAGCAGCTTATCGACGGACCGAGTAAGCTATGGCTACACCTTC.

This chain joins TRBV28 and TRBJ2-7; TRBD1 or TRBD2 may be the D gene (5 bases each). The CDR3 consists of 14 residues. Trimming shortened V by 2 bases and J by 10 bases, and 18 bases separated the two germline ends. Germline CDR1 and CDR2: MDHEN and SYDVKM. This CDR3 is CASSLPGTRISQYF. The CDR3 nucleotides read TGTGCCAGCAGTTTACCCGGGACCAGGATTAGTCAGTACTTC.

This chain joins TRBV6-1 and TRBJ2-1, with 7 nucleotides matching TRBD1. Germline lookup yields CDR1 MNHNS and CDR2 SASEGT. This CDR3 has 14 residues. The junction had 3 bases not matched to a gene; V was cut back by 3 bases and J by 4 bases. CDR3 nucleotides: TGTGCCAGCAGTGAGGGGACAGAATACAATGAGCAGTTCTTC. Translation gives CASSEGTEYNEQFF.